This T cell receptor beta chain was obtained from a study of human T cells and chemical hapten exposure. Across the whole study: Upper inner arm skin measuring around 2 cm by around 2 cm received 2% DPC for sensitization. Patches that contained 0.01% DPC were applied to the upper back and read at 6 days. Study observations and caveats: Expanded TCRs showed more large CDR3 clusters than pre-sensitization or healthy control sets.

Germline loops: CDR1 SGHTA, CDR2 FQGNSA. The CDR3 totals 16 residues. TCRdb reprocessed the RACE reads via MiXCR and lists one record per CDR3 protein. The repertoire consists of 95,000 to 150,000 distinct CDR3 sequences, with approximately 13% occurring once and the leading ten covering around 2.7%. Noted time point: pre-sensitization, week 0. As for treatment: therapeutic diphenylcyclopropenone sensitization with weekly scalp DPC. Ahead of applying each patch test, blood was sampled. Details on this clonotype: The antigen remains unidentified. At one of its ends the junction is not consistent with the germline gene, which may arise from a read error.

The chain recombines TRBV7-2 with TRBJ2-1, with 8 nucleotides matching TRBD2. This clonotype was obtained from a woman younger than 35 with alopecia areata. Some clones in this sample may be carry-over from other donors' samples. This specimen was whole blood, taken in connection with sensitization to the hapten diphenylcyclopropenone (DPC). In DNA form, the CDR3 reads TGTGTCAGCAGCCGCTCAGCGGGGGACTTTTACAATGAGCAGTTCTTC. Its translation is CVSSRSAGDFYNEQFF.